These T cell receptor beta chains were read from a single sample in a study of T cells in Graves' hyperthyroidism and ophthalmopathy. TCRdb passed the multiplex PCR reads through MiXCR, listing each CDR3 protein once. The table records nearly 600,000 distinct CDR3 sequences, 12% to 15% of them present only once. The sequenced material came from blood. These receptors were collected from a woman younger than 35 with Graves' ophthalmopathy. Each CDR3 is given with its conserved first and last residue. A D gene is named only where the DNA matches it firmly. Size values are once, few and many counts, or a class for expanded clones, and some rows have none.

>13|TRBV4-3|few|NA|TRBJ2-7
TGCGCCAGCAGCCAACGAGAAGGGAACGAGCAGTACTTC
CASSQREGNEQYF
>18|TRBV9|few|TRBD2|TRBJ2-1
TGTGCCAGCAGCGGAGGAGGGACTAGCGGGATCATTTGGAATGAGCAGTTCTTC
CASSGGGTSGIIWNEQFF
>16|TRBV30|NA|TRBD2|TRBJ2-3
TGTGCCTGGAGTGTCACTGCGGGAGGGCGGACAGATACGCAGTATTTT
CAWSVTAGGRTDTQYF
>14|TRBV6-2/TRBV6-3|NA|TRBD1|TRBJ1-5
TGTGCCAGCAGTTTCGACAGGGTTGATCAGCCCCAGCATTTT
CASSFDRVDQPQHF
>15|TRBV3-1|many|NA|TRBJ1-2
TGTGCCAGCAGCCAAGATCTCACGGCTAACTATGGCTACACCTTC
CASSQDLTANYGYTF
>14|TRBV7-2|many|TRBD2|TRBJ2-1
TGTGCCAGCAGCTTCCTAGGACTAGCTACTGAGCAGTTCTTC
CASSFLGLATEQFF
>13|TRBV7-2|NA|NA|TRBJ1-2
TGTGCCAGCAGCTTAGTGGAGGAGACGGGGTACACCTTC
CASSLVEETGYTF
>14|TRBV12-3/TRBV12-4|many|TRBD2|TRBJ2-7
TGTGCCAGCAGCCGATTAGCGGGATCGGCCGAGCAGTACTTC
CASSRLAGSAEQYF
>16|TRBV6-1|many|NA|TRBJ1-1
TGTGCCAGCAGTAGCCCCTCTTGGTGGGGGAACACTGAAGCTTTCTTT
CASSSPSWWGNTEAFF
>16|TRBV10-3|many|NA|TRBJ1-2
TGTGCCATCAGTGAAAATTCCAGACGGATCGTAAAAGGCTACACCTTC
CAISENSRRIVKGYTF
>16|TRBV7-6|many|NA|TRBJ2-7
TGTGCCAGCAGCTTGGGCCCCCGGGCAGTCTCGTACGAGCAGTACTTC
CASSLGPRAVSYEQYF
>15|TRBV14|few|NA|TRBJ2-1
TGTGTCAGCAGTCGTACTATCTCGGGAGACAATGAGCAGTTCTTC
CVSSRTISGDNEQFF
>15|TRBV19|many|NA|TRBJ1-3
TGTGCCAGTAGTACGGACACTTATTCTGGAAACACCATATATTTT
CASSTDTYSGNTIYF
>16|TRBV4-1|few|TRBD1|TRBJ2-3
TGCGCCAGCAGCCAAGGGAAGACAGGGAGCACAGATACGCAGTATTTT
CASSQGKTGSTDTQYF
>14|TRBV13|many|NA|TRBJ2-5
TGTGCCAGCAGCTTACGGCAGGTCGGAGAGACCCAGTACTTC
CASSLRQVGETQYF
>13|TRBV15|few|NA|TRBJ1-2
TGTGCCACCAGCAGAGATTCCGTGGGCGGCTACACCTTC
CATSRDSVGGYTF
>14|TRBV27|many|TRBD1|TRBJ1-1
TGTGCCAGCAGTTCGCGGGACAGGGAAACTGAAGCTTTCTTT
CASSSRDRETEAFF
>13|TRBV7-8|many|NA|TRBJ2-3
TGTGCCAGCAGCTTAGAGGGCCCAGATACGCAGTATTTT
CASSLEGPDTQYF
>16|TRBV24-1|many|NA|TRBJ1-2
TGTGCCACCAGTGACCGGACAGAAAGTGACAACTATGGCTACACCTTC
CATSDRTESDNYGYTF
>16|TRBV6-5|NA|TRBD1|TRBJ2-1
TGTGCCAGCAGTTACTCCATAGGGGGCCGTTGGAATGAGCAGTTCTTC
CASSYSIGGRWNEQFF
>13|TRBV19|NA|NA|TRBJ1-5
TGTGCCAGTAGTATAGCCCACAATCAGCCCCAGCATTTT
CASSIAHNQPQHF
>13|TRBV5-4|once|TRBD1|TRBJ2-3
TGTGCCAGCAGATCCGGGACAGGGAGGACGCAGTATTTT
CASRSGTGRTQYF
>14|TRBV6-2/TRBV6-3|many|TRBD1|TRBJ2-7
TGTGCCAGCAGTTACTCGAGACAGGGTGGCGAGCAGTACTTC
CASSYSRQGGEQYF
>13|TRBV2|few|NA|TRBJ1-5
TGTGCCAGCGAAGGACAGATCAATCAGCCCCAGCATTTT
CASEGQINQPQHF
>16|TRBV9|many|NA|TRBJ2-3
TGTGCCAGCAGCGTAGGGAGACTAGAGGCCACAGATACGCAGTATTTT
CASSVGRLEATDTQYF
>13|TRBV30|many|NA|TRBJ1-1
TGTGCCTGGAGTTTGGTAACGAACACTGAAGCTTTCTTT
CAWSLVTNTEAFF
>15|TRBV7-2|NA|TRBD1|TRBJ1-4
TGTGCCAGCAGCTTAGGGACAGGGACCCAAGAAAAACTGTTTTTT
CASSLGTGTQEKLFF
>14|TRBV11-1|many|NA|TRBJ1-1
TGTGCCAGCAGCGGCAGGTACCCGAACACTGAAGCTTTCTTT
CASSGRYPNTEAFF
>13|TRBV20-1|many|NA|TRBJ2-1
TGCAGTGCCTCAGCTCCCCAGGGGTATGAGCAGTTCTTC
CSASAPQGYEQFF
>17|TRBV7-2|few|TRBD2|TRBJ2-1
TGTGCCAGCAGCTTAGTTTGGCGGGAGGGCCTCGACAATGAGCAGTTCTTC
CASSLVWREGLDNEQFF
>17|TRBV7-6|many|TRBD2|TRBJ2-5
TGTGCCAGCAGCTTAATAGGAGTAGCGGGGGGACAAGAGACCCAGTACTTC
CASSLIGVAGGQETQYF
>18|TRBV7-6|few|TRBD2|TRBJ2-3
TGTGCCAGCAGCCTTGGCGTTCTAGCGGAATCTAGCACAGATACGCAGTATTTT
CASSLGVLAESSTDTQYF
>18|TRBV18|NA|NA|TRBJ2-6
TGTGCCAGCTCACCTTACCAGACGGATAGCTCTGGGGCCAACGTCCTGACTTTC
CASSPYQTDSSGANVLTF
>12|TRBV6-1|NA|TRBD1|TRBJ1-3
TGTGCCAGCAGGTCCTGGGGGACAGGGAAATATTTT
CASRSWGTGKYF
>15|TRBV24-1|few|TRBD1|TRBJ2-3
TGTGCCACCAGTGATGGACAGGGGGCCACAGATACGCAGTATTTT
CATSDGQGATDTQYF
>14|TRBV6-1|many|NA|TRBJ1-5
TGTGCCAGCAGTGGCCACTTCGGGGAACAGCCCCAGCATTTT
CASSGHFGEQPQHF
>11|TRBV24-1|few|NA|TRBJ1-2
TGTGCCACCAGTGATTTTGCTGGCTACACCTTC
CATSDFAGYTF
>15|TRBV28|many|TRBD2|TRBJ2-3
TGTGCCAGCAGTTTTCTAGCGGGAGCCTCAGATACGCAGTATTTT
CASSFLAGASDTQYF
>16|TRBV6-5|many|NA|TRBJ2-2
TGTGCCAGCAGTTACTTACCGGGACTGATGACCGGAGAGCTGTTTTTT
CASSYLPGLMTGELFF
>18|TRBV6-1|few|NA|TRBJ2-2
TGTGCCAGCAGTACACGGTCGGAGATAGCTTTCAACACCGGGGAGCTGTTTTTT
CASSTRSEIAFNTGELFF
>19|TRBV28|many|TRBD1|TRBJ1-5
TGTGCCAGCAGCTCTCAGGGGGGGCTATTCGGTTATAGCAATCAGCCCCAGCATTTT
CASSSQGGLFGYSNQPQHF
>14|TRBV5-1|NA|NA|TRBJ2-1
TGCGCCAGCAGCTTGGCCAGACACTACAATGAGCAGTTCTTC
CASSLARHYNEQFF
>13|TRBV27|many|NA|TRBJ2-1
TGTGCCAGCAGTAGAAGACTAGGCAATGAGCAGTTCTTC
CASSRRLGNEQFF
>16|TRBV14|few|TRBD1|TRBJ1-1
TGTGCCAGCAGCCAAGGGTACAGGGGGCGCGGCACTGAAGCTTTCTTT
CASSQGYRGRGTEAFF
>11|TRBV29-1|many|NA|TRBJ1-2
TGCAGCGTTGACAGGTCACGAGGCTACACCTTC
CSVDRSRGYTF
>15|TRBV29-1|few|NA|TRBJ1-1
TGCAGCGTTGAACTCCCCCGCGCAGGGAACACTGAAGCTTTCTTT
CSVELPRAGNTEAFF
>13|TRBV19|few|NA|TRBJ1-2
TGTGCCAGTGGGGAAGGGGAAGCCTATGGCTACACCTTC
CASGEGEAYGYTF
>16|TRBV11-3|NA|TRBD1|TRBJ2-1
TGTGCCAGCAGCCCACCCGGGACAGGGGCCTACAATGAGCAGTTCTTC
CASSPPGTGAYNEQFF
>13|TRBV20-1|NA|NA|TRBJ2-3
TGCAGTGCTTTGCTAGCGAGCACAGATACGCAGTATTTT
CSALLASTDTQYF
>14|TRBV20-1|few|NA|TRBJ1-6
TGCAGCCCTACACAGGGTACCTATAATTCACCCCTCCACTTT
CSPTQGTYNSPLHF
>13|TRBV27|NA|NA|TRBJ2-2
TGTGCCAGCAGTTACGAGGGCACCGGGGAGCTGTTTTTT
CASSYEGTGELFF
>13|TRBV27|many|NA|TRBJ2-7
TGTGCCAGCAGTCATGGACCCACCTACGAGCAGTACTTC
CASSHGPTYEQYF
>17|TRBV6-2/TRBV6-3|many|TRBD1|TRBJ2-1
TGTGCCAGCAGTTACTCGACCGGGACAGGGGATAGCAATGAGCAGTTCTTC
CASSYSTGTGDSNEQFF
>14|TRBV27|NA|NA|TRBJ2-5
TGTGCCAGCAGTTTATGGGGGCTGGAGGAGACCCAGTACTTC
CASSLWGLEETQYF
>16|TRBV7-2|NA|TRBD2|TRBJ2-4
TGTGCCAGCAGCTTAGCGTTAGCGGGAGGGCCAGACATTCAGTACTTC
CASSLALAGGPDIQYF